This T cell receptor beta chain emerged from a study of cytotoxic CD8 clonotypes in ibrutinib-treated CLL. As for the study in general: Researchers reported about a dozen relapsed/refractory and roughly 15 treatment-naive patients, fewer than 18 of them IGHV unmutated.

The CDR3 runs to 14 residues. V was shortened by 3 bases and J by 5 bases, with 13 bases between the two germline ends. Germline V gene data show CDR1 as MDHEN and CDR2 as SYDVKM. Profiling relied on immunoSEQ multiplex PCR, and the TCRdb table lists in-frame clones only, not all of them. The sample consists of more than 140,000 clones, roughly 80% of them appearing once. As regards this clone: Its antigen is not identified.

General study points: Treatment saw public clonotypes, which were uncommon, either contract or stay stable.

The specimen comprised PBMCs, sampled after 12 months of ibrutinib treatment. The receptor comes from a human donor with chronic lymphocytic leukemia. The rearrangement links TRBV28 to TRBJ1-2, with D perhaps TRBD1 (6 bases). CDR3 protein: CASSLKGVTYGYTF. DNA for the CDR3: TGTGCCAGCAGTTTGAAGGGGGTGACTTATGGCTACACCTTC.